This TCR beta chain was retrieved from a study of T-cell reconstitution after alpha-beta-depleted transplantation in children. Researchers prepared the TCRbeta library using unique molecular identifiers, the study reports. MiXCR, run by TCRdb on the PCR reads, gives a single entry per CDR3 protein. The sample includes about 610,000 distinct CDR3 sequences, approximately 10% of them seen just once. Between the trimmed V and J ends, which lost 6 bases and 7 bases, there was a span of 16 bases. This CDR3 comprises 14 residues. CDR1 and CDR2 from the germline V gene are SGHTA and FQGTGA. This rearrangement joins TRBV7-3 to TRBJ2-1; maybe TRBD2 (6 bases). This clonotype was sampled from a human donor who donated a stem cell graft to a child with acute myeloid leukemia. Material: PBMCs from the stem cell graft donor, obtained from the stem cell graft. The CDR3 DNA reads TGTGCCAGCAGTCGACCGGGACTCACTAATGAGCAGTTCTTC. Translating gives CASSRPGLTNEQFF.